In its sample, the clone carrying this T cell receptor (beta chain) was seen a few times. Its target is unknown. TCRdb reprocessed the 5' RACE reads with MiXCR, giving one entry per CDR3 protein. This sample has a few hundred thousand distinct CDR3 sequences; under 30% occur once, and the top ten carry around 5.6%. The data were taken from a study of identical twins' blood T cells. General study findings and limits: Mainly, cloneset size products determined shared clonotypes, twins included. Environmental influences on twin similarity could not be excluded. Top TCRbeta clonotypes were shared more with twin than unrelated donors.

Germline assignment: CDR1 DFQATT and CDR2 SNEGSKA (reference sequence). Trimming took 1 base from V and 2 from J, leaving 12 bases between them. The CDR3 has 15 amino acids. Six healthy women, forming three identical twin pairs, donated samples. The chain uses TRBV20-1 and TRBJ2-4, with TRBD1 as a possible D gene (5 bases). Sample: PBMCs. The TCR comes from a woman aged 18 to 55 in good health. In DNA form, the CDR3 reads TGCAGTGCTAGAGCCCAGGGTGGGACCAAAAACATTCAGTACTTC. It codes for CSARAQGGTKNIQYF.